This T cell receptor (beta chain) is drawn from a study of T cells expressing NK-cell markers. About the study: Cells sorted as CD3+CD56+NKG2C+, CD3+CD56+NKG2C- and CD3+CD56-NKG2C+ T cells supplied the TCR beta repertoires.

The CDR3 is 15 residues long. UMIs were included in TCR beta cDNA generated by 5'RACE template switching. With the 5' RACE reads reprocessed, TCRdb shows one record per CDR3 protein and no DNA. The sample has about 260,000 distinct CDR3 sequences. The chain recombines TRBV12-3 or TRBV12-4 with TRBJ2-1; TCRdb's D gene call, TRBD2, goes unchecked for lack of DNA. The sequenced material came from blood T cells: a sorted CD56 or NKG2C T cell subset, CD4+ or CD8+ T cells, or bulk PBMC T cells (not recorded which). The sequence was collected from a woman aged 18 to 75 in good health. This CDR3 reads CASSFSGRGYNEQFF.